The 12 T cell receptor beta chains presented below share a single source sample, sequenced in a study of CD8+ T cells in alopecia areata. Treatment specified: oral pan-JAK inhibitor, 5-10 mg twice daily. RNA was isolated and reverse transcribed to cDNA, the sequencing template. Measured with immunoSEQ multiplex PCR; TCRdb has only the in-frame clones, and not every one. Among approximately 130,000 clones listed, approximately 60% were seen once. Sequencing used CD4+ T cells sorted from blood, obtained at week 4, from a patient treated with tofacitinib. The source is a human donor with alopecia areata.

The gene calls are TRBV6-5 and TRBJ2-3; TRBD2 might be the D (5 bases). In germline, CDR1 is MNHEY, CDR2 SVGAGI. V gave up 8 bases and J gave up 3 bases, with 15 bases separating them. This CDR3 region has 14 residues. As DNA, the CDR3 is TGTGCCAGCGGACGGACTCGGGTGACAGATACGCAGTATTTT. This translates into CASGRTRVTDTQYF.

The genes are TRBV5-6 and TRBJ1-3, with D possibly TRBD1 on 5 matching bases. V lost 3 bases and J lost 0, with 13 bases in between. Germline CDR1 and CDR2: SGHDT and YYEEEE. CDR3 length: 16 amino acids. The CDR3 DNA reads as TGTGCCAGCAGCTCGGGACCGACTGGCTCTGGAAACACCATATATTTT. It translates to CASSSGPTGSGNTIYF.

The chain's CDR3 is CASSLGGQGAYGYTF. The CDR3, as DNA: TGTGCCAGCAGCTTAGGGGGACAGGGTGCCTATGGCTACACCTTC. V gene TRBV7-2 combines with J gene TRBJ1-2; 9 bases map to TRBD1. The V gene's germline CDR1 is SGHTA and CDR2 FQGNSA. The V gene end was trimmed by 1 base and the J gene end by 4 bases; junction bases not matched to a gene: 4. The CDR3 length is 15 residues.

This clone was observed a few times. This chain uses TRBV4-1 with TRBJ1-1; D not resolved. CDR3 length: 14 residues. The V and J ends lost 1 base and 1 base respectively, with 7 bases between them. Per germline, CDR1 MGHRA and CDR2 YSYEKL. The CDR3 reads CASSQATQNTEAFF. The DNA of the CDR3 is TGCGCCAGCAGCCAAGCGACGCAGAACACTGAAGCTTTCTTT.

This clone has only one observation. The rearrangement joins TRBV30 to TRBJ2-2; the D gene could be TRBD1 or TRBD2 (6 bases each). CDR1 and CDR2 (germline): GTSNPN, SVGIG (reference sequence). The CDR3 runs to 19 residues. V was cut by 0 bases and J by 1 base, with 21 bases left in between. The CDR3 region has the DNA TGTGCCTGGAGTGTAAATTTATCAAAACAGGGACTGAACACCGGGGAGCTGTTTTTT. Its translation is CAWSVNLSKQGLNTGELFF.

The J gene is TRBJ2-5, the V gene TRBV15; D is possibly TRBD1 or TRBD2 (5 bases each). Germline V gene sequence: CDR1 LNHNV, CDR2 YYDKDF (reference sequence). The CDR3 is 14 amino acids. Trimming stripped 9 bases from V and 1 base from J, with 15 bases between. CDR3 amino acids: CATADGAFQETQYF. The DNA for the CDR3 is TGTGCCACAGCGGACGGGGCCTTCCAAGAGACCCAGTACTTC.

The chain links TRBV29-1 to TRBJ2-3, with D maybe TRBD2 (5 bases). With 4 bases removed from V and 2 bases from J, the gap between germline ends came to 13 bases. The CDR3 consists of 14 residues. Per the germline V gene, CDR1 is SQVTM and CDR2 is ANQGSEA. CDR3 coding DNA: TGCAGCGTTGTGGCTGCGCGGGTCACAGATACGCAGTATTTT. This gives the protein CSVVAARVTDTQYF.

V is TRBV30 and J is TRBJ2-1, with D tentatively TRBD1 or TRBD2 (5 bases each). The germline V and J ends were trimmed by 7 bases and 4 bases, with 14 bases remaining between them. The length of the CDR3 is 13 residues. Germline values: CDR1 GTSNPN, CDR2 SVGIG (reference sequence). CDR3 DNA sequence: TGTGCCTCCACGGGGCCTGAATACAATGAGCAGTTCTTC. As protein: CASTGPEYNEQFF.

The chain employs TRBV6-5 and TRBJ1-4, with no clear D. The CDR3 totals 12 residues. V gave up 10 bases and J gave up 6 bases, with 12 bases separating them. Germline values: CDR1 MNHEY, CDR2 SVGAGI. The CDR3 nucleotides read TGTGCCACCAGGACCAGCCATGAAAAACTGTTTTTT. Translating gives CATRTSHEKLFF.

This clone was counted between two and nine times. The rearrangement joins TRBV7-2 to TRBJ2-7; D is undetermined. The CDR3 runs to 13 residues. Trimming cost V 0 bases and J 12 bases, with 15 bases left between them. Germline-derived CDR1 and CDR2 are SGHTA and FQGNSA. The CDR3 spells CASSLAGLDWTYF. CDR3 in DNA: TGTGCCAGCAGCTTAGCGGGCCTCGACTGGACGTACTTC.

DNA of the CDR3: TGTGCCAGCTCCGGGACTAGCGGGACCGGGGAGCTGTTTTTT. It translates to CASSGTSGTGELFF. The V gene is TRBV18, the J gene TRBJ2-2, with 12 bases lining up with TRBD2. The ends lost 6 bases at V and 5 bases at J; junction bases unmatched: 1. This CDR3 contains 14 residues. Germline V CDR1 and CDR2: KGHSH, LQKENI.

The chain is built from TRBV4-1 and TRBJ2-1, with TRBD1 matching over 8 bases. The ends lost 0 bases at V and 4 bases at J; junction bases unmatched: 5. Per germline, CDR1 MGHRA and CDR2 YSYEKL. The CDR3 consists of 16 residues. DNA for the CDR3: TGCGCCAGCAGCCAAGATGTCGGGACAGGATACAATGAGCAGTTCTTC. Residues: CASSQDVGTGYNEQFF.